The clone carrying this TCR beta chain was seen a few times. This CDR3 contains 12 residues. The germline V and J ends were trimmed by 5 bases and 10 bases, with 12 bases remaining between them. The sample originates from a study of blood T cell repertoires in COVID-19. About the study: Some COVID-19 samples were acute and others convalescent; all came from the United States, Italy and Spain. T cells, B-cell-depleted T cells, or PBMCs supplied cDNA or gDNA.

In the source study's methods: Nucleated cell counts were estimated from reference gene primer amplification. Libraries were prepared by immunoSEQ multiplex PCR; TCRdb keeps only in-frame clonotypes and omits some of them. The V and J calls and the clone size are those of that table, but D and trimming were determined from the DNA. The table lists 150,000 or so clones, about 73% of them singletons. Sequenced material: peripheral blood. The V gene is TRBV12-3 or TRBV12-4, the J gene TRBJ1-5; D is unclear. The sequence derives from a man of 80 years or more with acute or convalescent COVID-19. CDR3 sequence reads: CASSGGGGPQHF. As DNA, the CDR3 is TGTGCCAGCAGTGGCGGAGGCGGTCCCCAGCATTTT.